A selection of T cell receptor beta chains follows, all from one sample in a study of cytotoxic CD8 clonotypes in ibrutinib-treated CLL. Only in-frame clones appear in the TCRdb table, and some are missing; sequencing was by immunoSEQ multiplex PCR. The repertoire includes about 140,000 clones, over 75% of them detected once, and 7.6% sits in the top ten. The sequencing here drew on PBMCs, taken after 36 months of ibrutinib treatment. The source of these receptors is a human donor with chronic lymphocytic leukemia. The CDR3 runs from the conserved cysteine through the conserved F or W.

V gene,J gene,CDR3 protein
TRBV5-4,TRBJ1-1,CASSPLVGGTLEAFF
TRBV5-4,TRBJ2-5,CASSATGTSAKETQYF
TRBV30,TRBJ1-5,CAWSVRGGSISNQPQHF
TRBV10-3,TRBJ2-3,CAISGRTGDSTDTQYF
TRBV5-6,TRBJ1-1,CASSVSGAPEAFF
TRBV28,TRBJ1-1,CASSPDRGGTEAFF
TRBV27,TRBJ2-7,CASRAGETYEQYF
TRBV10-3,TRBJ2-7,CAISAGDHEQYF
TRBV11-3,TRBJ2-1,CASSLGGLAGANEQFF
TRBV7-3,TRBJ2-1,CASSLIGYNEQFF
TRBV7-9,TRBJ1-1,CASSQGGQSMNTEAFF
TRBV18,TRBJ1-2,CASSPGTEVIYGYTF
TRBV18,TRBJ2-3,CASSPGLAGRLAGDSDTQYF
TRBV19,TRBJ1-4,CASSTGQPRGHNEKLFF
TRBV18,TRBJ2-1,CASSRRDLDEQFF
TRBV5-1,TRBJ2-2,CASSLYGRTTGELFF
TRBV27,TRBJ1-1,CASSLSRGRFAFF
TRBV5-6,TRBJ1-6,CASSLGRRGSPLHF
TRBV19,TRBJ2-3,CASSIEGTGTDTQYF
TRBV7-3,TRBJ2-1,CASSTLAALYNEQFF
TRBV5-4,TRBJ2-5,CASRRAGVLRETQYF
TRBV5-1,TRBJ2-5,CASSLGQGAETQYF
TRBV20-1,TRBJ2-7,CSARAEYEQYF
TRBV5-6,TRBJ2-1,CASSPDIAGAPRNEQFF
TRBV15,TRBJ2-7,CATSRDGTSGMPQKQYF
TRBV19,TRBJ1-5,CASSTTGTGGDQPQHF
TRBV7-9,TRBJ2-3,CASSLGQRFTDTQYF
TRBV10-1,TRBJ1-6,CASSESIADSPLHF
TRBV13,TRBJ2-1,CASSFLASSHNEQFF
TRBV2,TRBJ1-1,CASSPSRTEAFF
TRBV19,TRBJ2-7,CACGPTGGYEQYF
TRBV5-5,TRBJ2-5,CASSFASGSDQETQYF
TRBV5-1,TRBJ2-3,CASSLERSSTDTQYF
TRBV28,TRBJ2-1,CASGMNEQFF
TRBV18,TRBJ1-2,CASSPPSAPPNYGYTF
TRBV6-1,TRBJ2-5,CASRVTGGETQYF
TRBV5-1,TRBJ2-3,CASSLGGHPTDTQYF
TRBV6-1,TRBJ1-5,CASSENTGGSPQHF
TRBV7-9,TRBJ1-1,CASSLWNTEAFF
TRBV2,TRBJ2-5,CASRPGTTAETQYF
TRBV6-1,TRBJ1-1,CASSGRRAEAFF
TRBV19,TRBJ1-1,CASSLKGHPEAFF
TRBV30,TRBJ2-7,CALEKTGSTYEQYF
TRBV5-1,TRBJ2-2,CASSSHDYFPPAGELFF
TRBV27,TRBJ2-7,CASSITSGGPYEQYF